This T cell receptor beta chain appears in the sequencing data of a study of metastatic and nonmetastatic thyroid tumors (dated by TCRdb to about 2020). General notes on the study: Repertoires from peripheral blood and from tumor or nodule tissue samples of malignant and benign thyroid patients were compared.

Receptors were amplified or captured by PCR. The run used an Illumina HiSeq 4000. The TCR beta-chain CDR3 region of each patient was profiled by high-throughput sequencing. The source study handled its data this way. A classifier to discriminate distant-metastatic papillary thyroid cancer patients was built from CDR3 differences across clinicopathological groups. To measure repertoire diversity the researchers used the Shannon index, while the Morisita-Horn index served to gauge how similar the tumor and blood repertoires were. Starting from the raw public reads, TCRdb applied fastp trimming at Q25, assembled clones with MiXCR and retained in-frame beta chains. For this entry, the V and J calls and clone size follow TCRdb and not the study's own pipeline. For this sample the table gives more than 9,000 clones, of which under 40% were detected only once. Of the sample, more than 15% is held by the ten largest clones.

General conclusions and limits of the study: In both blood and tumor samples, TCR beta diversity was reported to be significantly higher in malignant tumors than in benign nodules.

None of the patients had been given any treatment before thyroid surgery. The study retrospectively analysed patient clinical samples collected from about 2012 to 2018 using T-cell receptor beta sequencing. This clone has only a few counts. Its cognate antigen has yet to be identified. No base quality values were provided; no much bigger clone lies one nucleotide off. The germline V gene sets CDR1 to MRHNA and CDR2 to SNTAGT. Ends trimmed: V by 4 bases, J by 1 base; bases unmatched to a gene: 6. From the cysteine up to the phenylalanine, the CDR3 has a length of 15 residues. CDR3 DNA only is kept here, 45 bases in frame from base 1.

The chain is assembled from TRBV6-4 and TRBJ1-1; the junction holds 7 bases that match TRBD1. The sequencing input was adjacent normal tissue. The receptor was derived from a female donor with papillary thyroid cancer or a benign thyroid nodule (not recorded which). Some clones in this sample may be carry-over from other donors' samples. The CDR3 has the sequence CASSVYRQGNTEAFF. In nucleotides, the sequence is TGTGCCAGCAGTGTATACAGACAGGGGAACACTGAAGCTTTCTTT.